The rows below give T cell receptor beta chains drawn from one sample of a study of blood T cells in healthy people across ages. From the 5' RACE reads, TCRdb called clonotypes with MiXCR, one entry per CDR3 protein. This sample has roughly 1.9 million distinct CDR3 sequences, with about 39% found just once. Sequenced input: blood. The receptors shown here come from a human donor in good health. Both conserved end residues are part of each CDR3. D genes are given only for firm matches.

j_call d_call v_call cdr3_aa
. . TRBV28 CASKTADASYYEQYF
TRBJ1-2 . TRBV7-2 CASSLTEGVGYTF
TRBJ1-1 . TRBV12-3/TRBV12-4 CASSLEVDAEAFF
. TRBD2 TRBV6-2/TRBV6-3 CASSYLGLRETQYF
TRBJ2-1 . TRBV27 CASSGKADYNEQFF
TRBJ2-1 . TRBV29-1 CSAMALSPGYNEQFF
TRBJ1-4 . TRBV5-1 CASSGDGSTNEKLFF
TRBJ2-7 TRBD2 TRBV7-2 CASSSQLLAASYEQYF
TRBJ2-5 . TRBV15 CATSRGMAEQETQYF
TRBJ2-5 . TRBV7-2 CASSLSWVREETQYF
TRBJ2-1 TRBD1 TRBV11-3 CASSPDRGESYNEQFF
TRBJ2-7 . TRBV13 CASSPQSLGEYEQYF
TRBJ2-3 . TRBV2 CASRETPTDTQYF
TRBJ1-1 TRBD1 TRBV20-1 CSAKHRGRETEAFF
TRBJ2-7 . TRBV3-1 CASSYKGPQYF
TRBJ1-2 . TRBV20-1 CSAGAGRNYGYTF
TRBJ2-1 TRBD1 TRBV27 CASSSSGTAYNEQFF
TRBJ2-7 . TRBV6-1 CASSESPGSYEQYF